This entry concerns a single T cell receptor (beta chain). The data were taken from a study of blood T cell repertoires in COVID-19. At the level of the study: Some COVID-19 samples were acute and others convalescent; all came from the United States, Italy and Spain. PBMCs, B-cell-depleted T cells, or T cells provided the cDNA or gDNA that made up the material.

Seattle researchers signed up patients amid active infection and tracked them longitudinally. The germline gives CDR1 MNHNS, CDR2 SASEGT. The CDR3 spans 14 residues. Trimming stripped 0 bases from V and 6 bases from J, with 12 bases between. Authors' processing steps: Reference gene primers were amplified, and this amplification served to estimate nucleated cell counts. The data were produced by immunoSEQ multiplex PCR, yet TCRdb's version contains in-frame clones alone and is incomplete. The V and J calls and the clone size are those of that table, but D and trimming were determined from the DNA. This sample has 160,000 or so clones, with about 88% found just once.

The receptor was isolated from a woman aged 50 to 65 with COVID-19, enrolled during active disease. V and J are TRBV6-1 and TRBJ2-7; D uncertain. The specimen sequenced was peripheral blood. The DNA for the CDR3 is TGTGCCAGCAGTGAAGCGCTTCGGGTTCGCGAGCAGTACTTC. It translates to CASSEALRVREQYF.